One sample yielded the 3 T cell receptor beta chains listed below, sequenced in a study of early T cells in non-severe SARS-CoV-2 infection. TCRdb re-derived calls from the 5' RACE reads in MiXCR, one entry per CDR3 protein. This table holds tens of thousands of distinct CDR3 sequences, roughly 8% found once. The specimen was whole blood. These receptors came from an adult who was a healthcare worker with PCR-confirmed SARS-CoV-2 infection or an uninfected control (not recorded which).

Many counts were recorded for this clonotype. The CDR3 reads CASSLRLAGVSTDTQYF. The CDR3, as DNA: TGTGCCAGCAGTTTAAGACTAGCGGGGGTAAGCACAGATACGCAGTATTTT. The J gene is TRBJ2-3, the V gene TRBV12-3 or TRBV12-4, with 12 bases matching TRBD2. This CDR3 region has 17 residues. Trimming took 2 bases from V and 0 from J; bases not matched to a gene: 3.

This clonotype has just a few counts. CDR3 in DNA: TGTGCCAGCAGTCCCGGGACTAGCGGTACCACCTACAATGAGCAGTTCTTC. Translated: CASSPGTSGTTYNEQFF. The chain uses TRBV28 and TRBJ2-1; 11 bases agree with TRBD2. Germline-derived CDR1 and CDR2 are MDHEN and SYDVKM. V gave up 5 bases and J gave up 2 bases; unmatched junction bases: 8. The CDR3 covers 17 residues.

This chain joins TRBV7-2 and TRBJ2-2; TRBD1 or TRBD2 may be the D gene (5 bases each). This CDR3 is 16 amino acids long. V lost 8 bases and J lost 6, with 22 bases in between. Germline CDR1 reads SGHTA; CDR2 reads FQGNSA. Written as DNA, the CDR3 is TGTGCCAGCGCACCCAATGGGGGATTACTCGCCGGGGAGCTGTTTTTT. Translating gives CASAPNGGLLAGELFF.